This TCR beta chain is drawn from a study of identical twins. Notes on this clonotype: Its antigen is undetermined.

V shed 4 bases and J shed 0 bases, with 23 bases lying between them. The length of the CDR3 is 18 residues. Germline CDR1 and CDR2: SQVTM and ANQGSEA. cDNA molecules carried unique molecular identifiers, and template switching added a universal primer site. MiXCR, run by TCRdb on the 5' RACE reads, gives a single entry per CDR3 protein. Of some 1,600,000 distinct CDR3 sequences in the sample, about 32% were seen once. Study-level findings and limits: Weaker excess twin sharing was seen among beta out-of-frame sequences. Findings depended on cross-sectional statistics rather than tracking the same donors.

Sequenced sample: cord blood. This TCR was recovered from a newborn girl in good health. The J gene is TRBJ2-3, the V gene TRBV29-1; D tentatively fits TRBD1 or TRBD2 (7 bases each). The CDR3 loop is CSVVGARGGLGSTDTQYF. The CDR3 DNA reads as TGCAGCGTTGTGGGGGCCAGGGGGGGATTAGGGAGCACAGATACGCAGTATTTT.